One sample yielded the 20 T cell receptor beta chains listed below, sequenced in a study of blood T cell repertoires in COVID-19. Only in-frame clones appear in the TCRdb table, and some are missing; sequencing was by immunoSEQ multiplex PCR. Found here are a few hundred thousand clones, about nine tenths of them singletons; the top ten hold approximately 2.2%. Sequences were obtained from peripheral blood. These receptors came from a man aged 18 to 29 with active or convalescent COVID-19.

This chain joins TRBV29-1 and TRBJ1-1, with D uncertain. The length of the CDR3 is 14 residues. The germline gives CDR1 SQVTM, CDR2 ANQGSEA. V lost 0 bases and J lost 4, with 12 bases in between. CDR3 bases: TGCAGCGTTGAAGACCCCAGATATCTCACTGAAGCTTTCTTT. Translation: CSVEDPRYLTEAFF.

The J gene is TRBJ2-1, the V gene TRBV19; TRBD1 aligns across 10 bases. This CDR3 is built from 15 residues. Germline V lookup: CDR1 LNHDA, CDR2 SQIVND (reference sequence). V trimming: 3 bases; J trimming: 8 bases; junction bases outside the gene matches: 7. CDR3 nucleotide sequence: TGTGCCAGTAGTATTTGGACAGGGGGTATGGATGAGCAGTTCTTC. It specifies CASSIWTGGMDEQFF.

This chain uses TRBV19 with TRBJ2-2, with TRBD1 identical over 9 bases. The CDR3 contains 15 residues. Losses at the gene ends were 4 bases for V and 0 bases for J; bases not matched to a gene: 0. The V gene's germline CDR1 is LNHDA and CDR2 SQIVND (reference sequence). For the CDR3, the DNA is TGTGCCAGTAGTAGGGACAGGGCGAACACCGGGGAGCTGTTTTTT. Translated: CASSRDRANTGELFF.

V usage is TRBV28 and J usage is TRBJ1-1; no firm D call. The V and J ends lost 6 bases and 8 bases respectively, with 22 bases between them. The CDR3 totals 15 residues. Germline values: CDR1 MDHEN, CDR2 SYDVKM. This CDR3 reads CASSLSGPAGEEAFF. Written as DNA, the CDR3 is TGTGCCAGCAGCCTATCCGGGCCAGCTGGGGAGGAAGCTTTCTTT.

This chain links TRBV7-9 with TRBJ2-7; no firm D call. Trimming removed 3 bases from V and 5 bases from J, with 8 bases in between. Germline CDR1 and CDR2: SEHNR and FQNEAQ (reference sequence). This CDR3 spans 12 amino acids. The CDR3 sequence: CASSLGLDEQYF. CDR3 sequence (DNA): TGTGCCAGCAGCTTGGGCTTGGACGAGCAGTACTTC.

This rearrangement joins TRBV6-5 to TRBJ1-2, with TRBD1 matching over 7 bases. From germline, CDR1 is MNHEY and CDR2 SVGAGI. With 6 bases clipped from V and 4 bases from J, the junction kept 8 bases outside the gene matches. The length of the CDR3 is 14 residues. The CDR3 DNA reads TGTGCCAGCAGAGTAGAGAGGGGGCTCTATGGCTACACCTTC. Its translation: CASRVERGLYGYTF.

The chain recombines TRBV5-1 with TRBJ1-1, with TRBD1 matching over 8 bases. This CDR3 has 13 amino acids. Germline V CDR1 and CDR2: SGHRS, YFSETQ. V dropped 4 bases and J dropped 5; count of bases not matched to a gene: 4. The CDR3 DNA reads as TGCGCCAGCAGCGTGACAGGGGCTACTGAAGCTTTCTTT. Translated, it gives CASSVTGATEAFF.

The V gene is TRBV7-8, the J gene TRBJ1-5, with D tentatively TRBD1 (5 bases). Germline V gene sequence: CDR1 SGHVS, CDR2 FQNEAQ. The V gene lost 5 bases and the J gene lost 6 bases, with 20 bases spanning the gap. The CDR3 runs 16 residues. The CDR3 loop reads CASSPHMGGVVQPQHF. The CDR3 DNA follows: TGTGCCAGCAGCCCACATATGGGAGGGGTGGTTCAGCCCCAGCATTTT.

This clone was picked up one time. The rearrangement uses TRBV6-2 or TRBV6-3 and TRBJ1-2; 7 bases are a match to TRBD1. The length of the CDR3 is 14 residues. V was clipped by 4 bases and J by 1 base; unmatched bases: 3. The germline V gene has CDR1 MNHEY and CDR2 SVGEGT. The CDR3 DNA reads TGTGCCAGCAGTTTCGGACAGGTTAACTATGGCTACACCTTC. Translation: CASSFGQVNYGYTF.

The chain joins TRBV6-5 to TRBJ1-3; maybe TRBD1 (5 bases). V was pared by 4 bases and J by 2 bases, with 9 bases between. Germline CDR1 MNHEY, CDR2 SVGAGI. CDR3 size: 14 residues. The CDR3 sequence: CASSSGIPGNTIYF. The CDR3 coding sequence is TGTGCCAGCAGTTCAGGGATTCCTGGAAACACCATATATTTT.

This clone was recorded a few times. This sequence joins TRBV25-1 and TRBJ2-2; no definite D call. Germline lookup yields CDR1 MGHDK and CDR2 SYGVNS. The CDR3 loop spans 13 amino acids. V shed 2 bases and J shed 5 bases, with 6 bases lying between them. CDR3 loop: CASSEARTGELFF. The CDR3 DNA sequence: TGTGCCAGCAGTGAAGCGAGGACCGGGGAGCTGTTTTTT.

The V and J genes are TRBV2 and TRBJ1-2; 7 bases map to TRBD1. The germline gives CDR1 SNHLY, CDR2 FYNNEI. The CDR3 loop spans 17 amino acids. The trim removed 3 bases at V and 0 bases at J, leaving 10 bases unmatched. CDR3 bases: TGTGCCAGCAGTGATTCACCGACAGGGTCAGCTAACTATGGCTACACCTTC. Protein product: CASSDSPTGSANYGYTF.

The chain couples TRBV7-2 to TRBJ2-2, with 8 nucleotides matching TRBD2. The CDR3 length is 14 residues. From germline, CDR1 is SGHTA and CDR2 FQGNSA. Trimming took 2 bases from V and 5 from J; bases not matched to a gene: 1. For the CDR3, the DNA is TGTGCCAGCAGCTTAAGCGGGAGAACCGGGGAGCTGTTTTTT. Translating it yields CASSLSGRTGELFF.

The CDR3 DNA sequence: TGTGCCAGCAGCCCGAAGCCACCCTTGACTAGCGGGGGGGTTTTCACCGGGGAGCTGTTTTTT. This encodes CASSPKPPLTSGGVFTGELFF. V usage is TRBV3-1 (or the pseudogene TRBV3-2) and J usage is TRBJ2-2, with 14 bases fitting TRBD2. Looked up from germline, CDR1 is LGHDT and CDR2 is YNNKEL (reference sequence). CDR3 size: 21 residues. V was clipped by 4 bases and J by 4 bases; unmatched bases: 17.

The gene calls are TRBV2 and TRBJ1-2; 7 nucleotides align to TRBD1. The CDR3 has 12 amino acids. Germline V gives CDR1 SNHLY, CDR2 FYNNEI. Unmatched junction bases numbered 3, after V lost 6 bases and J lost 5 bases. CDR3 protein: CASRVTGYGYTF. The CDR3 DNA reads TGTGCCAGCAGGGTGACAGGGTATGGCTACACCTTC.

This chain uses TRBV6-1 with TRBJ1-1; D gene ambiguous. Per the germline V gene, CDR1 is MNHNS and CDR2 is SASEGT. The CDR3 spans 16 residues. V was trimmed by 0 bases and J by 3 bases, leaving 14 bases between them. Here the CDR3 reads CASSEAPFDKDTEAFF. Here the CDR3 DNA reads TGTGCCAGCAGTGAAGCGCCCTTTGACAAGGACACTGAAGCTTTCTTT.

The chain uses TRBV19 and TRBJ2-1, with 9 bases identical to TRBD1. After removal of 5 bases from V and 4 bases from J, the junction contained 12 bases not matched to a gene. The CDR3 is 17 amino acids. Germline V lookup: CDR1 LNHDA, CDR2 SQIVND (reference sequence). CDR3 in amino acids: CASSPQGQGLRYNEQFF. In DNA form, the CDR3 reads TGTGCCAGTAGTCCCCAGGGACAGGGATTAAGGTACAATGAGCAGTTCTTC.

The chain links TRBV5-1 to TRBJ1-2, with TRBD1 matching 10 bases. The ends lost 4 bases at V and 11 bases at J; junction bases unmatched: 11. The CDR3 is made up of 14 amino acids. Germline loops: CDR1 SGHRS, CDR2 YFSETQ. CDR3 in amino acids: CASSPGGQGRGYTF. The CDR3 DNA sequence: TGCGCCAGCAGCCCGGGGGGACAGGGGCGGGGATACACCTTC.

This chain joins TRBV11-3 and TRBJ1-1; TRBD1 matches at 7 bases. This CDR3 region has 14 residues. The V gene end was trimmed by 5 bases and the J gene end by 3 bases; junction bases not matched to a gene: 6. CDR1 is SGHNT and CDR2 is YENEEA in the germline V gene. The CDR3 is CASSARTGDTEAFF. The DNA of the CDR3 is TGTGCCAGCAGCGCGAGGACAGGAGACACTGAAGCTTTCTTT.

The chain employs TRBV10-3 and TRBJ1-1; no definite D call. The germline V and J ends were trimmed by 3 bases and 1 base, with 3 bases remaining between them. Germline V CDR1 and CDR2: ENHRY, SYGVKD. The CDR3 length is 12 residues. The CDR3 DNA reads TGTGCCATCAGTGAAGCGAACACTGAAGCTTTCTTT. This translates into CAISEANTEAFF.